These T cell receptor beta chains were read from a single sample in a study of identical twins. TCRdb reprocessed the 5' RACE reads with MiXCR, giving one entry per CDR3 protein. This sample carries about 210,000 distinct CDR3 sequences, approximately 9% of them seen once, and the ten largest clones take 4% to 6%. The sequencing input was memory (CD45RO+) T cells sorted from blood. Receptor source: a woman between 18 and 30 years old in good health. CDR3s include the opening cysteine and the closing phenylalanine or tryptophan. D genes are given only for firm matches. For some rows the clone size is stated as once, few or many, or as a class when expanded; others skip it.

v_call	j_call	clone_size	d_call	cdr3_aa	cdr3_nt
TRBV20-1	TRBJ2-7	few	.	CSLKAGQRDYEQYF	TGCAGCTTAAAAGCGGGACAAAGGGACTACGAGCAGTACTTC
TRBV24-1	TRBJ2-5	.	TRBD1	CATSSGQGGLETQYF	TGTGCCACCAGTTCGGGACAGGGGGGGTTGGAGACCCAGTACTTC
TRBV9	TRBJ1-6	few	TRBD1	CASSGTGGSPLHF	TGTGCCAGCAGCGGGACAGGGGGTTCACCCCTCCACTTT
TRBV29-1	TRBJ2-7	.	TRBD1	CSVLTGVQAYEQYF	TGCAGCGTCCTCACAGGGGTCCAGGCCTACGAGCAGTACTTC
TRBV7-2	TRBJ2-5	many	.	CASSFSSQETQYF	TGTGCCAGCAGCTTTAGCAGCCAAGAGACCCAGTACTTC
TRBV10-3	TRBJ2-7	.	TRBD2	CAISELGGTYEQYF	TGTGCCATCAGTGAGTTGGGGGGGACCTACGAGCAGTACTTC
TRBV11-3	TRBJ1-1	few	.	CASSLEKDTEAFF	TGTGCCAGCAGCTTAGAAAAGGACACTGAAGCTTTCTTT
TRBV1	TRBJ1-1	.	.	CTSSQAKTNTEAFF	TGCACCAGCAGCCAAGCGAAGACGAACACTGAAGCTTTCTTT
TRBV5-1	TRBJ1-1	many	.	CASSSPNTEAFF	TGCGCCAGCAGCTCACCAAACACTGAAGCTTTCTTT
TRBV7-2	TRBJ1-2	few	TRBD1	CASSLRDRSPYGYTF	TGTGCCAGCAGCTTAAGGGACAGGTCCCCCTATGGCTACACCTTC
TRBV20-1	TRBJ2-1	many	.	CSAPSEYSYNEQFF	TGCAGTGCTCCTAGTGAATACTCCTACAATGAGCAGTTCTTC